This T cell receptor beta chain comes out of a study of T cell responses to AZD1222 COVID-19 vaccine. Profiling relied on immunoSEQ multiplex PCR, and the TCRdb table lists in-frame clones only, not all of them. The sample carries roughly 140,000 clones, around 91% recorded once. The CDR3 consists of 22 residues. V was pared by 0 bases and J by 3 bases, with 30 bases between. Germline V gene data show CDR1 as LGHDT and CDR2 as YNNKEL (reference sequence). This chain joins TRBV3-1 (or the pseudogene TRBV3-2) and TRBJ2-1; D is perhaps TRBD1 or TRBD2 (5 bases each). This receptor was obtained from an adult in good health. The sequences come from peripheral blood, collected on day 0 of AZD1222 vaccination. This CDR3 reads CASSQDLYRGQTVTTYYNEQFF. CDR3 sequence (DNA): TGTGCCAGCAGCCAAGATCTTTACCGGGGCCAAACAGTTACTACATACTACAATGAGCAGTTCTTC.